These T cell receptor beta chains were read from a single sample in a study of regulatory T cells in long-lasting Graves disease. TCRdb analysed the multiplex PCR reads with MiXCR anew, one entry per CDR3 protein. The data contain approximately 300,000 distinct CDR3 sequences, about a sixth of them singletons. This sample comprised peripheral blood mononuclear cells (PBMCs), obtained at new diagnosis, from a patient treated with antithyroid drugs. Receptors were obtained from a female donor with Graves disease. Each CDR3 is given with its conserved first and last residue. D genes are given only for firm matches. Clone sizes are given selectively: once, few, many, or a class where the clone is expanded.

D gene: TRBD2
J gene: TRBJ2-5
clone size: -
V gene: TRBV11-3
CDR3 DNA: TGTGCCAGCAGCCAAGTGGAGCAAGCGGGAGTTGGAGCGACCCAGTACTTC
CDR3 protein: CASSQVEQAGVGATQYF

D gene: TRBD2
J gene: TRBJ2-1
clone size: -
V gene: TRBV12-3/TRBV12-4
CDR3 DNA: TGTGCCAGCAGTTACCTCCCGGGACTAGCGGGAAAAAATGAGCAGTTCTTC
CDR3 protein: CASSYLPGLAGKNEQFF

D gene: -
J gene: TRBJ2-7
clone size: many
V gene: TRBV12-3/TRBV12-4
CDR3 DNA: TGTGCCAGCAGTTTGTGGGGGGTATCCTACGAGCAGTACTTC
CDR3 protein: CASSLWGVSYEQYF

D gene: -
J gene: TRBJ1-5
clone size: many
V gene: TRBV11-2
CDR3 DNA: TGTGCCAGCAGCTTAGGTTCCGGGGGGAGGGATCAGCCCCAGCATTTT
CDR3 protein: CASSLGSGGRDQPQHF

D gene: -
J gene: TRBJ2-2
clone size: many
V gene: TRBV12-3/TRBV12-4
CDR3 DNA: TGTGCCAGCAGTTTTAAGACCGGGGAGCTGTTTTTT
CDR3 protein: CASSFKTGELFF

D gene: -
J gene: TRBJ1-1
clone size: many
V gene: TRBV7-9
CDR3 DNA: TGTGCCAGCAGCTTAGTTTGGGGCAGGGCCACTGAAGCTTTCTTT
CDR3 protein: CASSLVWGRATEAFF

D gene: -
J gene: TRBJ2-1
clone size: -
V gene: TRBV10-1
CDR3 DNA: TGCGCCAGCAGTGGATCTGAAATCAGCTCCTACAATGAGCAGTTCTTC
CDR3 protein: CASSGSEISSYNEQFF

D gene: -
J gene: TRBJ1-1
clone size: many
V gene: TRBV6-1
CDR3 DNA: TGTGCCAGCAGGGGGGCAGCTATGAACACTGAAGCTTTCTTT
CDR3 protein: CASRGAAMNTEAFF

D gene: -
J gene: TRBJ1-6
clone size: many
V gene: TRBV20-1
CDR3 DNA: TGCAGTGCCCCGGGGGGGGGTTTTGGTTCACCCCTCCACTTT
CDR3 protein: CSAPGGGFGSPLHF

D gene: -
J gene: TRBJ1-1
clone size: few
V gene: TRBV10-1
CDR3 DNA: TGCGCCAGCAGTCCAAGACAGAGTCTGAACACTGAAGCTTTCTTT
CDR3 protein: CASSPRQSLNTEAFF